This T cell receptor beta chain was captured by sequencing in a study of blood T cell repertoires in COVID-19. Per the study methods: It was from reference gene primer amplification that nucleated cell counts were estimated. Profiling relied on immunoSEQ multiplex PCR, and the TCRdb table lists in-frame clones only, not all of them. The V and J calls and clone size were taken over from that table, and D and trimming were inferred from the DNA. The table lists under 300,000 clones, roughly 85% of them singletons. CDR1 and CDR2 (germline): LNHDA, SQIVND (reference sequence). The length of the CDR3 is 14 residues. The junction had 6 bases not matched to a gene; V was cut back by 5 bases and J by 3 bases.

The sequenced sample was peripheral blood. The chain has TRBV19 and TRBJ2-7; 8 bases fit TRBD1. The TCR sequence derives from a young woman with acute or convalescent COVID-19. CDR3 protein: CASSPDREVYEQYF. CDR3 bases: TGTGCCAGTAGTCCGGACAGGGAGGTCTACGAGCAGTACTTC.